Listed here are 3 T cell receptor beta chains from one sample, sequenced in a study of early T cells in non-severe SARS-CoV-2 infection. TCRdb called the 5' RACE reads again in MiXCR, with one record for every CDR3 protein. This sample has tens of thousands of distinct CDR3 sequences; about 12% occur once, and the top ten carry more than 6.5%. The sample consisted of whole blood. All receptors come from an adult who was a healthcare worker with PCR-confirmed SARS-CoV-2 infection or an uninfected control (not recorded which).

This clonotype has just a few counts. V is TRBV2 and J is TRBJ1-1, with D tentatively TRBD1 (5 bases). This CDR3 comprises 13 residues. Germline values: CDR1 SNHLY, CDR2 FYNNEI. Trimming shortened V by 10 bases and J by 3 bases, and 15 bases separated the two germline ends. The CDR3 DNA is TGTGCCACCAGGGCCGAGGGATACACTGAAGCTTTCTTT. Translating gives CATRAEGYTEAFF.

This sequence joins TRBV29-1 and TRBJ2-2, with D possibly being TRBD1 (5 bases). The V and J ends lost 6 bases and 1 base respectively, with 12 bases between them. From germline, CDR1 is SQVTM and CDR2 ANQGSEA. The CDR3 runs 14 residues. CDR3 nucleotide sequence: TGCAGCGTCCCCTCAACAGGGAACACCGGGGAGCTGTTTTTT. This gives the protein CSVPSTGNTGELFF.

Written as DNA, the CDR3 is TGTGCCAGCAGCTTGTTTGGAGATCGTAATTCACCCCTCCACTTT. This sequence encodes CASSLFGDRNSPLHF. V and J are TRBV5-6 and TRBJ1-6, with D unclear. Germline V gives CDR1 SGHDT, CDR2 YYEEEE. This CDR3 spans 15 amino acids. V shed 1 base and J shed 6 bases, with 11 bases lying between them.